This entry describes one T cell receptor (beta chain). Antigen: not known. The germline V gene encodes CDR1 SQVTM and CDR2 ANQGSEA. V lost 4 bases and J 2 bases, leaving 17 bases between the germline ends. The CDR3 consists of 15 residues. This entry is derived from a study of CD8+CD57+ T cells in acquired aplastic anemia. At the level of the study: The average for DNA from sorted CD4+ and CD8+ cells was roughly 3 ug. Reads per healthy sample averaged around 10 million (CD4+) and 11 million to 12 million (CD8+). Overall study results and limits: Significance was not reached for CD8+ Simpson's diversity between patients and controls. Shared by patients and controls, 25 to 35 CD8+ CDR3s were abundant in patients.

Genomic DNA acted as the template from which TCR beta VDJ combination and CDR3 sequence profiling were carried out. TCRdb called the reads again in MiXCR, with one record for every CDR3 protein. The sample records about 160,000 distinct CDR3 sequences, around 45% being singletons. Sequences were obtained from sorted CD4+, CD8+, or CD8+CD57+ T cells (not recorded which) from PBMCs. This TCR was recovered from a human donor in good health. This rearrangement joins TRBV29-1 to TRBJ1-2; D gene ambiguous. CDR3 sequence reads: CSVVLGKDSNYGYTF. DNA for the CDR3: TGCAGCGTTGTGTTAGGGAAGGATTCCAACTATGGCTACACCTTC.